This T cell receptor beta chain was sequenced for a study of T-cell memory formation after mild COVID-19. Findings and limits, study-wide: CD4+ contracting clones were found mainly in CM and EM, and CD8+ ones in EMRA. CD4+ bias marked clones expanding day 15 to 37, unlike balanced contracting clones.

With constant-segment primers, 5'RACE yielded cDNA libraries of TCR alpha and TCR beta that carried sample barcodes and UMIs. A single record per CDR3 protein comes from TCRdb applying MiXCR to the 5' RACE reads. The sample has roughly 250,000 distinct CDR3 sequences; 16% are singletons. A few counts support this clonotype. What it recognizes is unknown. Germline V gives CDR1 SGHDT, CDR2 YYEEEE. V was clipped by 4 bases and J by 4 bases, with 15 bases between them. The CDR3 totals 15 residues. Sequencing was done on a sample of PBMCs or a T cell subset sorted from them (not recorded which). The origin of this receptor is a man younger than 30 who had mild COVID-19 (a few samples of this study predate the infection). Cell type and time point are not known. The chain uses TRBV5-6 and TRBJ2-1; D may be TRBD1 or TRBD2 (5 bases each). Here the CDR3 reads CASSEFGTPYNEQFF. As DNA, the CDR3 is TGTGCCAGCAGCGAGTTTGGGACGCCGTACAATGAGCAGTTCTTC.